A selection of T cell receptor beta chains follows, all from one sample in a study of CD8 T cells in ankylosing spondylitis. TCRdb passed the 5' RACE reads through MiXCR, listing each CDR3 protein once. This table holds 130,000 or so distinct CDR3 sequences, under 20% found once. Sequencing was performed on blood, either unsorted or a sorted T cell fraction (not recorded which). The receptors originated from a male donor with ankylosing spondylitis. The CDR3 runs from the conserved cysteine through the conserved F or W. D genes are given only for firm matches. The size field is filled for only some rows; it gives once, few, many or a size class.

v_gene	j_gene	abundance	d_gene	CDR3aa	CDR3nt
TRBV9	TRBJ2-3	many	NA	CASSNTDTQYF	TGTGCCAGCAGCAACACAGATACGCAGTATTTT
TRBV27	TRBJ2-7	NA	NA	CASSGAYEQYF	TGTGCCAGCAGCGGAGCCTACGAGCAGTACTTC
TRBV12-3/TRBV12-4	TRBJ2-1	NA	TRBD2	CASSLVLAAEQFF	TGTGCCAGCAGTTTAGTTCTAGCGGCCGAGCAGTTCTTC
TRBV2	TRBJ2-3	NA	NA	CASSNHKSGADTQYF	TGTGCCAGCAGTAATCACAAATCAGGGGCAGATACGCAGTATTTT
TRBV2	TRBJ2-1	many	NA	CASSQTTYNEQFF	TGTGCCAGCAGTCAGACTACTTACAATGAGCAGTTCTTC
TRBV18	TRBJ2-7	few	TRBD2	CASSVGGNEQYF	TGTGCCAGCTCTGTCGGGGGGAACGAGCAGTACTTC
TRBV5-1	TRBJ1-1	few	NA	CASSQNPPGLNTEAFF	TGCGCCAGCAGCCAAAACCCTCCTGGGCTGAACACTGAAGCTTTCTTT
TRBV19	TRBJ1-5	few	NA	CASSIISIYSNQPQHF	TGTGCCAGTAGTATCATATCCATCTATAGCAATCAGCCCCAGCATTTT
TRBV6-2/TRBV6-3	TRBJ2-7	few	TRBD2	CASSSSGREQYF	TGTGCCAGCAGTTCTAGCGGGAGGGAGCAGTACTTC
TRBV15	TRBJ1-2	NA	NA	CATSDGQNYGYTF	TGTGCCACCAGCGACGGACAGAACTATGGCTACACCTTC
TRBV27	TRBJ2-3	few	NA	CASSFGTAPTDTQYF	TGTGCCAGCAGTTTCGGGACGGCCCCCACAGATACGCAGTATTTT
TRBV13	TRBJ2-7	few	NA	CASSLEGSGVRSYEQYF	TGTGCCAGCAGCCTAGAGGGATCAGGAGTCCGCTCCTACGAGCAGTACTTC
TRBV4-2	TRBJ2-7	few	TRBD2	CASSQERGVYEQYF	TGTGCCAGCAGCCAAGAACGGGGGGTATACGAGCAGTACTTC
TRBV12-3/TRBV12-4	TRBJ2-3	few	NA	CASGSGLHTDTQYF	TGTGCCAGCGGATCGGGACTCCACACAGATACGCAGTATTTT
TRBV7-6	TRBJ2-2	NA	TRBD1	CASSFPGQAGTGELFF	TGTGCCAGCAGCTTCCCGGGACAGGCGGGCACCGGGGAGCTGTTTTTT
TRBV7-9	TRBJ1-1	NA	NA	CASSFGGRNTEAFF	TGTGCCAGCAGCTTCGGGGGACGCAACACTGAAGCTTTCTTT
TRBV2	TRBJ2-7	NA	NA	CASSGHGDEQYF	TGTGCCAGCAGCGGACACGGGGACGAGCAGTACTTC
TRBV2	TRBJ2-7	NA	NA	CASSEDVTYEQYF	TGTGCCAGCAGTGAAGACGTGACCTACGAGCAGTACTTC
TRBV4-3	TRBJ2-1	few	TRBD2	CASSYMPASGGANEQFF	TGCGCCAGCAGCTACATGCCCGCTAGCGGGGGTGCCAATGAGCAGTTCTTC
TRBV28	TRBJ2-1	NA	NA	CASSFWVGYNEQFF	TGTGCCAGCAGTTTCTGGGTAGGATACAATGAGCAGTTCTTC
TRBV27	TRBJ2-1	NA	NA	CASSLSSNNEQFF	TGTGCCAGCAGTTTGTCTAGCAACAATGAGCAGTTCTTC
TRBV12-3/TRBV12-4	TRBJ2-3	NA	TRBD2	CASRQTSGVTDTQYF	TGTGCCAGCAGACAGACTAGCGGGGTCACAGATACGCAGTATTTT
TRBV9	TRBJ2-1	many	NA	CASSVGGSRGGEQFF	TGTGCCAGCAGCGTAGGAGGGTCGCGAGGTGGTGAGCAGTTCTTC
TRBV29-1	TRBJ2-7	NA	NA	CSVERAPYEQYF	TGCAGCGTGGAAAGGGCCCCCTACGAGCAGTACTTC
TRBV10-3	TRBJ2-2	few	NA	CATTKEPPTGELFF	TGTGCCACCACTAAGGAACCCCCCACCGGGGAGCTGTTTTTT
TRBV5-1	TRBJ2-5	few	TRBD1	CASSSEGAQETQYF	TGCGCCAGCAGCTCTGAGGGGGCCCAAGAGACCCAGTACTTC
TRBV27	TRBJ2-7	NA	TRBD2	CASTSNGGSGSSYEQYF	TGTGCCAGCACCTCAAATGGGGGTAGCGGGTCTTCCTACGAGCAGTACTTC